This T cell receptor (beta chain) came from a study of blood T cell repertoires in COVID-19. V shed 4 bases and J shed 6 bases, with 10 bases lying between them. Germline loops: CDR1 MNHEY, CDR2 SVGAGI. The CDR3 covers 13 residues. Clones were read by immunoSEQ multiplex PCR, and TCRdb kept only the in-frame ones, dropping some. The sample yields some 280,000 clones, about nine tenths seen once. The chain recombines TRBV6-5 with TRBJ2-1, with D perhaps matching TRBD1 (5 bases). The receptor was isolated from a woman aged 40 to 55 who had recovered from COVID-19. Sequenced material: peripheral blood. The CDR3 region is CASSLIRGNEQFF. The CDR3 nucleotides read TGTGCCAGCAGTTTGATTAGGGGCAATGAGCAGTTCTTC.